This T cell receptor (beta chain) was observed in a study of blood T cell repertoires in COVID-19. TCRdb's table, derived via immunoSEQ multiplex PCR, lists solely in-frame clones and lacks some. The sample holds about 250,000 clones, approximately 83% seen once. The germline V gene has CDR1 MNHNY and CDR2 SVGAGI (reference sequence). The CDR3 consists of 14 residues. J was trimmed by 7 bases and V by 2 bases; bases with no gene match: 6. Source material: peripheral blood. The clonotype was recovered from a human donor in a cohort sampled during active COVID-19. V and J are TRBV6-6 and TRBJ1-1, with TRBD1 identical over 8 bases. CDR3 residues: CASSYNRQGSEAFF. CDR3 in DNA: TGTGCCAGCAGTTACAATAGACAGGGGAGTGAAGCTTTCTTT.